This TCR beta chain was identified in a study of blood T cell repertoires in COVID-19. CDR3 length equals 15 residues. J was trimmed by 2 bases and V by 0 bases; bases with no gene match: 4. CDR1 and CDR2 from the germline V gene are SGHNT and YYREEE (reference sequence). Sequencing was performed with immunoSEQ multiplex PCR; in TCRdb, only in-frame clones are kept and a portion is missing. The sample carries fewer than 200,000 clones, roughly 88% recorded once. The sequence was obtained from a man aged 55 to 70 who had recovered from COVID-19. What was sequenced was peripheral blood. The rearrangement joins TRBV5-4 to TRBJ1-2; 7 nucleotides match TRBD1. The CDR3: CASSLVPGGNYGYTF. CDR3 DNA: TGTGCCAGCAGCTTGGTCCCAGGGGGGAACTATGGCTACACCTTC.